This TCR beta chain derives from a study of early T cells in non-severe SARS-CoV-2 infection. Via MiXCR, TCRdb re-called the 5' RACE reads, giving one row per CDR3 protein. The sample lists 30,000 to 40,000 distinct CDR3 sequences, less than 8% occurring once. This clonotype was counted at least ten times. This CDR3 comprises 16 residues. Unmatched junction bases numbered 3, after V lost 1 base and J lost 0 bases. Germline V gene lookup returns CDR1 MRHNA and CDR2 SNTAGT. The source is an adult who was a healthcare worker with PCR-confirmed SARS-CoV-2 infection or an uninfected control (not recorded which). The source was whole blood, collected at baseline. The chain links TRBV6-4 to TRBJ2-1, with TRBD1 matching over 7 bases. In nucleotides, the CDR3 is TGTGCCAGCAGTGACTTCGGGACAGCCTCCTACAATGAGCAGTTCTTC. It codes for CASSDFGTASYNEQFF.